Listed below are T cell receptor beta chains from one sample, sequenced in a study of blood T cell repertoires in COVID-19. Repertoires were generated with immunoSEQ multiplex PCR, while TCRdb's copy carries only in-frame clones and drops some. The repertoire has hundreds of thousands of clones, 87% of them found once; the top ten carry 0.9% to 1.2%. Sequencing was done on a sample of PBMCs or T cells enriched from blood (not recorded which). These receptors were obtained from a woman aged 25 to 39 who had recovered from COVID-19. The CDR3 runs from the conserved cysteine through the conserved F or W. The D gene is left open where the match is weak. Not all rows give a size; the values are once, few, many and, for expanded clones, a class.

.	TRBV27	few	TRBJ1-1	TGTGCCAGCAGTCCTCAGCAGGGCGGCACTGAAGCTTTCTTT	CASSPQQGGTEAFF
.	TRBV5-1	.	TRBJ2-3	TGCGCCAGCAGCTTGCAGGGTAGGACCACAGATACGCAGTATTTT	CASSLQGRTTDTQYF
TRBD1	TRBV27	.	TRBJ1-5	TGTGCCAGCAGCTTGACAGGGTCGCTGGGTCAGCCCCAGCATTTT	CASSLTGSLGQPQHF
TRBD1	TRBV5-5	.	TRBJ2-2	TGTGCCAGCAGCTTGTCGACAGGGGGTAGCTTCGGGGAGCTGTTTTTT	CASSLSTGGSFGELFF
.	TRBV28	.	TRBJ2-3	TGTGCCAGCAGTTTGAACAGGGAAACGCAGTATTTT	CASSLNRETQYF
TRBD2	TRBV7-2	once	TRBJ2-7	TGTGCCAGCAGCACAGGACTAGTCCCCTACGAGCAGTACTTC	CASSTGLVPYEQYF
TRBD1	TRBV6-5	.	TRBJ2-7	TGTGCCAGCCGGACAGGGATGGGCGAGCAGTACTTC	CASRTGMGEQYF
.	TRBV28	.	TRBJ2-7	TGTGCCAGCAGTCACGCCCTGGGAGGAGCCTACGAGCAGTACTTC	CASSHALGGAYEQYF
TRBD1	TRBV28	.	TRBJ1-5	TGTGCCAGCAGGGGGCCGGGACAGGGAAATCAGCCCCAGCATTTT	CASRGPGQGNQPQHF
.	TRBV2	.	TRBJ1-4	TGTGCCAGCAGCGACCCCTACAGAGAAACTAATGAAAAACTGTTTTTT	CASSDPYRETNEKLFF
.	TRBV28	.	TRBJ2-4	TGTGCCAGCAGTTTACTCGTAGCCAAAAACATTCAGTACTTC	CASSLLVAKNIQYF
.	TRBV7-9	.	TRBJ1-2	TGTGCCAGCAGCTTAGCGAGCGGGGGTGGCTACACCTTC	CASSLASGGGYTF
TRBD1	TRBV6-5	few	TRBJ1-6	TGTGCCAGCATTGGGGACAGGAGTAATTCACCCCTCCACTTT	CASIGDRSNSPLHF
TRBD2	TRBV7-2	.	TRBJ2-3	TGTGCCAGCAGCTGGCAGACTAGCCGGATGGATACGCAGTATTTT	CASSWQTSRMDTQYF
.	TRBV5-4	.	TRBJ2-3	TGTGCCAGCAGCGCCTGGAGGGCCAGCACAGATACGCAGTATTTT	CASSAWRASTDTQYF
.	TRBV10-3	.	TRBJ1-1	TGTGCCATCAGTGAGTCGACCGCCGGGTGGACTGAAGCTTTCTTT	CAISESTAGWTEAFF
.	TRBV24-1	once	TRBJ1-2	TGTGCCACCAGTGATTTGCAGGCGGGCAGGGGAAGTAGCTACACCTTC	CATSDLQAGRGSSYTF
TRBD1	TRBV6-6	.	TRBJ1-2	TGTGCCAGCAGCTCCGGGACAGGGGGGTTCTATGGCTACACCTTC	CASSSGTGGFYGYTF
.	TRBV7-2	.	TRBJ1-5	TGTGCCAGCAGCCGGACAGATAGCAATCAGCCCCAGCATTTT	CASSRTDSNQPQHF
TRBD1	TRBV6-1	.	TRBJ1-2	TGTGCCAGCAGTGCGACCCTACACCGGGACAGGGGGCTTTGGGGCTACACCTTC	CASSATLHRDRGLWGYTF
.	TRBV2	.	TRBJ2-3	TGTGCCAGCGCCTATCGGGATACGCAGTATTTT	CASAYRDTQYF
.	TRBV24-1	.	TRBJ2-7	TGTGCCACCAGTGATTTGCGAGGCTACGAGCAGTACTTC	CATSDLRGYEQYF
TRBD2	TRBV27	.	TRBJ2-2	TGTGCCAGCGGTGTTCGGGGACTAGCGGGGGGGGCTGGCGGGGAGCTGTTTTTT	CASGVRGLAGGAGGELFF
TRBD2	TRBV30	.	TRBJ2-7	TGTGCCTGGACTAACCCGGGACTAGCGGGGGTCTACGAGCAGTACTTC	CAWTNPGLAGVYEQYF
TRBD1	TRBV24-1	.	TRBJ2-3	TGTGCCACCAGTGATGGGACAGGGAAGCCAGATACGCAGTATTTT	CATSDGTGKPDTQYF
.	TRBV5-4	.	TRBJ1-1	TGTGCCAGCAGCTTCCGGGGAATAGTTGAAGCTTTCTTT	CASSFRGIVEAFF
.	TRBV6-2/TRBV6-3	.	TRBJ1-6	TGTGCCAGCAGTTACACAGGTGCCGCCTCACCCAATTCACCCCTCCACTTT	CASSYTGAASPNSPLHF
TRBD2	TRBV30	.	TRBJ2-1	TGTGCCTGGAGTGTAAACCCTCGGACTAGCGGGCGCGACAATGAGCAGTTCTTC	CAWSVNPRTSGRDNEQFF
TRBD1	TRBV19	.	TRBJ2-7	TGTGCCAGCGGGACAGCTTACGAGCAGTACTTC	CASGTAYEQYF
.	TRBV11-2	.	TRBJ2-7	TGTGCCAGCAGCTTAGGCTTGGTCAGCTCCTACGAGCAGTACTTC	CASSLGLVSSYEQYF
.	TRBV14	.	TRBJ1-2	TGTGCCAGCAGCCCCTCCAGTTATGGCTACACCTTC	CASSPSSYGYTF